This T cell receptor (beta chain) is drawn from a study of T cell repertoires in cytomegalovirus infection. Study-wide context: Researchers turned to recently identified HLA-C-restricted CMV epitopes as well as well-studied HLA-B-restricted ones. Carrying CMV and the relevant HLA type showed in public TCR beta signatures. Overall study findings and caveats: The study identified carriers of CMV plus the relevant HLA from cumulative public TCR beta family frequency.

Concerning this clonotype: What it binds is not known.

TCRdb processed the reads anew with MiXCR; each CDR3 protein has one entry. The sample contains about a million distinct CDR3 sequences, roughly a third of which appear only once. The specimen was cultured CD8+ T cells from PBMCs, collected from culture after CMV antigen stimulation. The source is a human donor in good health (CMV status not recorded). Some clones in this sample may be carry-over from other donors' samples.

The CDR3 region is CASGLSGATPSEMNTEAFF. The DNA of the CDR3 is TGTGCTAGTGGTTTGAGTGGGGCCACTCCCAGTGAAATGAACACTGAAGCTTTCTTT. This chain joins TRBV12-5 and TRBJ1-1, with D tentatively TRBD1 (5 bases). The CDR3 is 19 amino acids. Germline V gene sequence: CDR1 LGHNT, CDR2 FRNRAP. V lost 2 bases to trimming and J lost 0 bases, with 22 bases between them.